The 22 T cell receptor beta chains below were found in one sample sequenced in a study of vaccination effects on CD4 cells after COVID-19. Profiling relied on immunoSEQ multiplex PCR, and the TCRdb table lists in-frame clones only, not all of them. The sample shows about 73,000 clones, under 85% of them seen only once. These receptors lack a known antigen. In the ViraFEST assay, antigen-specific CD4+ clonotypes were identified by expansion after peptide-pool stimulation. Isolating CD4+ T cells followed approximately 9 days of culture. Nucleocapsid antibodies stayed negative before and after vaccination, showing no earlier SARS-CoV-2 infection. The specimen was CD4+ T cells from PBMCs cultured with HCoV-NL63 spike peptides, collected before COVID-19 vaccination. The source is a human donor who received a COVID-19 vaccine.

V and J are TRBV6-5 and TRBJ2-3; D not certain. V was shortened by 6 bases and J by 0 bases, with 7 bases between the two germline ends. CDR1 is MNHEY and CDR2 is SVGAGI in the germline V gene. This CDR3 spans 13 amino acids. The chain's CDR3 is CASRTDSTDTQYF. The CDR3, as DNA: TGTGCCAGCAGAACCGATAGCACAGATACGCAGTATTTT.

V gene TRBV19 combines with J gene TRBJ2-5; a weak D match, TRBD1 (5 bases). Germline loops: CDR1 LNHDA, CDR2 SQIVND (reference sequence). The CDR3 totals 16 residues. V was clipped by 3 bases and J by 9 bases, with 23 bases between them. This chain's CDR3 is CASSISLAGPDQAQYF. The CDR3 DNA is TGTGCCAGTAGTATCTCATTGGCAGGGCCTGATCAGGCCCAGTACTTC.

The chain combines TRBV9 with TRBJ1-2; tentative D call: TRBD1 (5 bases). The V gene lost 3 bases and the J gene lost 6 bases, with 15 bases spanning the gap. The CDR3 runs to 14 residues. From germline, CDR1 is SGDLS and CDR2 YYNGEE. The CDR3 DNA follows: TGTGCCAGCAGCGACCTCCGGGGGGTGAATGGCTACACCTTC. It encodes CASSDLRGVNGYTF.

This chain joins TRBV7-9 and TRBJ1-1; a weak D match, TRBD1 (6 bases). The CDR3 totals 13 residues. The germline CDR1 and CDR2 sequences are SEHNR and FQNEAQ (reference sequence). Trimming removed 5 bases from V and 7 bases from J, with 14 bases in between. The CDR3 protein is CASSRRTADEAFF. The CDR3 DNA is TGTGCCAGCAGCCGACGGACAGCGGATGAAGCTTTCTTT.

CDR3 region: CASSVGTGVWTEAFF. The CDR3 DNA sequence: TGTGCCAGCAGCGTAGGGACAGGGGTATGGACTGAAGCTTTCTTT. The chain employs TRBV9 and TRBJ1-1, with 9 bases fitting TRBD1. The V segment lost 0 bases and the J segment 5 bases; nucleotides outside the gene matches: 5. The CDR3 has 15 amino acids. CDR1 SGDLS and CDR2 YYNGEE come from the germline V gene.

The genes are TRBV5-4 and TRBJ1-3, with 7 bases fitting TRBD1. Germline CDR1 is SGHNT and CDR2 is YYREEE (reference sequence). This CDR3 is built from 18 residues. V lost 0 bases to trimming and J lost 0 bases; unmatched junction nucleotides: 9. The CDR3: CASSLGGTATSSGNTIYF. The CDR3 DNA reads TGTGCCAGCAGCTTGGGGGGGACAGCGACGAGCTCTGGAAACACCATATATTTT.

In nucleotides, the CDR3 is TGCGCCAGCAGCCAAGATTTAGCGGGGGGGCCCAACGAGCAGTACGTC. The encoded protein is CASSQDLAGGPNEQYV. This chain links TRBV4-1 with TRBJ2-7; 11 bases are shared with TRBD2. CDR3 length: 16 residues. V was clipped by 0 bases and J by 5 bases; unmatched bases: 6. From germline, CDR1 is MGHRA and CDR2 YSYEKL.

The table lists this clone with a count of one. This chain connects TRBV5-3 to TRBJ1-5, with D possibly matching TRBD1 (5 bases). TRBV5-3 is known as an ORF, though its function is uncertain. V was trimmed by 4 bases and J by 5 bases, leaving 13 bases between them. The CDR3 is 14 residues long. The CDR3 DNA is TGTGCCAGAAGCCCCCGCAGGGAAGATCAGCCCCAGCATTTT. Its translation is CARSPRREDQPQHF.

As DNA, the CDR3 is TGTGCCTGGAGTGCTACCCGTGAGCAGTTCTTC. This gives the protein CAWSATREQFF. V is TRBV30 and J is TRBJ2-1; no clear D gene. In germline, CDR1 is GTSNPN, CDR2 SVGIG (reference sequence). V gave up 1 base and J gave up 9 bases, with 7 bases separating them. This CDR3 has 11 amino acids.

This sequence joins TRBV19 and TRBJ2-2; D assignment may be TRBD1 or TRBD2 (6 bases each). Germline V gene data show CDR1 as LNHDA and CDR2 as SQIVND (reference sequence). Trimming cost V 3 bases and J 4 bases, with 15 bases left between them. The CDR3 is 16 amino acids. The CDR3 sequence: CASSISPQGGTGELFF. The CDR3 nucleotides read TGTGCCAGTAGTATTTCCCCACAGGGAGGCACCGGGGAGCTGTTTTTT.

A few counts support this clone. The chain has TRBV29-1 and TRBJ2-1; D may be TRBD1 or TRBD2 (5 bases each). The V end was cut by 4 bases, the J end by 0 bases, with 7 bases between. Germline V lookup: CDR1 SQVTM, CDR2 ANQGSEA. The CDR3 length is 13 residues. In nucleotides, the CDR3 is TGCAGCGTTGCGAGGGGCTCCTACAATGAGCAGTTCTTC. It specifies CSVARGSYNEQFF.

The V call is TRBV27, the J call TRBJ1-5; no clear D gene. V was pared by 6 bases and J by 7 bases, with 16 bases between. Germline assignment: CDR1 MNHEY and CDR2 SMNVEV (reference sequence). The length of the CDR3 is 14 residues. The CDR3 nucleotides are TGTGCCAGCAGCCCTCGTAGAGGAGCCCAGCCCCAGCATTTT. Translating gives CASSPRRGAQPQHF.

The chain links TRBV2 to TRBJ2-2, with D hard to call. Germline lookup yields CDR1 SNHLY and CDR2 FYNNEI. Trimming took 5 bases from V and 2 from J, leaving 9 bases between them. This CDR3 has 14 residues. The CDR3 nucleotides read TGTGCCAGCAGTCCCAGGAGAAACACCGGGGAGCTGTTTTTT. Amino acid sequence: CASSPRRNTGELFF.

The chain has TRBV3-1 (or the pseudogene TRBV3-2) and TRBJ1-2, with D unresolved. Germline V CDR1 and CDR2: LGHDT, YNNKEL (reference sequence). This CDR3 contains 18 residues. V was pared by 0 bases and J by 2 bases, with 19 bases between. CDR3 residues: CASSQDLFRRTSNYGYTF. Written as DNA, the CDR3 is TGTGCCAGCAGCCAAGATTTATTCAGGAGGACTTCAAACTATGGCTACACCTTC.

This clone was seen just once. V is TRBV18 and J is TRBJ2-3, with 7 bases aligning to TRBD1. The CDR3 covers 15 residues. From germline, CDR1 is KGHSH and CDR2 LQKENI. Losses at the gene ends were 5 bases for V and 6 bases for J; bases not matched to a gene: 11. DNA for the CDR3: TGTGCCAGCTCATCGGACAGGACATCGATGGATACGCAGTATTTT. Its translation is CASSSDRTSMDTQYF.

The chain carries TRBV21-1 and TRBJ1-6; the table's D call TRBD1 went unverified against the DNA. TRBV21-1 is an annotated pseudogene. This CDR3 spans 17 amino acids. The CDR3 spells CASSRSVRGLNNSPLHF. The DNA for the CDR3 is TGTGCCAGCAGCAGGTCGGTCAGGGGGCTGAATAATTCACCCCTCCACTTT.

The chain joins TRBV11-1 to TRBJ2-5, with TRBD2 as a possible D gene (6 bases). CDR1 is SGHAT and CDR2 is FQDESV in the germline V gene (reference sequence). The CDR3 covers 15 residues. Trimming left V 5 bases short and J 1 base short, with 14 bases between. CDR3 sequence (DNA): TGTGCCAGCAGCCGCGGGGCTGTAATCCAAGAGACCCAGTACTTC. Translated: CASSRGAVIQETQYF.

The J gene is TRBJ2-1, the V gene TRBV5-1, with 14 bases identical to TRBD2. The germline gives CDR1 SGHRS, CDR2 YFSETQ. The CDR3 is 21 amino acids. J was trimmed by 3 bases and V by 2 bases; bases with no gene match: 16. DNA for the CDR3: TGCGCCAGCAGCTTCCTCCCCTCGACTAGCGGGGGGGCGGCTGGCTACAATGAGCAGTTCTTC. It codes for CASSFLPSTSGGAAGYNEQFF.

This chain uses TRBV7-3 with TRBJ2-2, with 7 bases lining up with TRBD1. Germline assignment: CDR1 SGHTA and CDR2 FQGTGA. CDR3 length: 15 residues. V was pared by 6 bases and J by 3 bases, with 7 bases of the junction left unmatched. The CDR3 region has the DNA TGTGCCAGCAGAAAAACAGGGGTGGACACCGGGGAGCTGTTTTTT. Translating gives CASRKTGVDTGELFF.

This clone was seen just once. The chain joins TRBV7-2 to TRBJ2-2; D is uncertain. Germline V CDR1 and CDR2: SGHTA, FQGNSA. The CDR3 has 13 amino acids. V shed 2 bases and J shed 5 bases, with 6 bases lying between them. The CDR3, as DNA: TGTGCCAGCAGCTTACGGTCGACCGGGGAGCTGTTTTTT. This sequence encodes CASSLRSTGELFF.

The chain carries TRBV29-1 and TRBJ2-2; 8 bases are shared with TRBD1. The CDR3 contains 14 residues. With V trimmed by 6 bases and J by 1 base, 4 bases remained unmatched. In germline, CDR1 is SQVTM, CDR2 ANQGSEA. The CDR3 here is CSVSGTGNTGELFF. The CDR3 DNA is TGCAGCGTATCCGGGACAGGGAACACCGGGGAGCTGTTTTTT.

V usage is TRBV19 and J usage is TRBJ2-3; 9 bases line up with TRBD1. Germline CDR1 LNHDA, CDR2 SQIVND (reference sequence). The CDR3 consists of 13 residues. J gave up 1 base and V 10 bases, and 3 bases lay outside the gene matches. The CDR3 DNA follows: TGTGCCACCAGGGACAGGGGCACAGATACGCAGTATTTT. It encodes CATRDRGTDTQYF.